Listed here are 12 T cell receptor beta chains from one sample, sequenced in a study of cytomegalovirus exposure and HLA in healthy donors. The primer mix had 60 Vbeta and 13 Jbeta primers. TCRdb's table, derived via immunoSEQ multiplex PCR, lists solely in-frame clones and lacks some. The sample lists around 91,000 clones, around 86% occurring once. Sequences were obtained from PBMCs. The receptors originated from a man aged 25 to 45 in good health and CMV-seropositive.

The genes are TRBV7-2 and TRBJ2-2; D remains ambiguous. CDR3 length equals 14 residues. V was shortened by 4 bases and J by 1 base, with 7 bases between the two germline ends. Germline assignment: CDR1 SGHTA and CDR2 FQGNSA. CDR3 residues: CASSSSLNTGELFF. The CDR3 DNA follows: TGTGCCAGCAGCTCCTCCCTGAACACCGGGGAGCTGTTTTTT.

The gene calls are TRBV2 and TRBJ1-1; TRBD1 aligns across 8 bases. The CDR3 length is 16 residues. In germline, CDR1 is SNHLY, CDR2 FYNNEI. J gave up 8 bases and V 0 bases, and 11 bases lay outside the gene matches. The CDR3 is CASSEAARTGNWEAFF. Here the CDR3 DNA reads TGTGCCAGCAGTGAAGCTGCCAGGACAGGGAACTGGGAAGCTTTCTTT.

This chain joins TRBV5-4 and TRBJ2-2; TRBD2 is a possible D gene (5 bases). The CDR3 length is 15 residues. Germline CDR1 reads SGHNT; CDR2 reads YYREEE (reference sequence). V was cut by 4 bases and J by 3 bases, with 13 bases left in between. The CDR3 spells CASSQHTGDTGELFF. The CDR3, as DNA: TGTGCCAGCAGCCAGCACACCGGGGACACCGGGGAGCTGTTTTTT. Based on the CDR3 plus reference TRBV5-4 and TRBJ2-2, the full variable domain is ETGVTQSPTHLIKTRGQQVTLRCSSQSGHNTVSWYQQALGQGPQFIFQYYREEENGRGNFPPRFSGLQFPNYSSELNVNALELDDSALYLCASSQHTGDTGELFFGEGSRLTVL.

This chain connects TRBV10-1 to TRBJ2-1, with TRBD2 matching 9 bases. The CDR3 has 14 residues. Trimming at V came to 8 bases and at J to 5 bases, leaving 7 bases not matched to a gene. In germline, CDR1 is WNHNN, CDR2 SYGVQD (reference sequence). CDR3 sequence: CASSRGRADNEQFF. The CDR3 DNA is TGCGCCAGCTCCCGCGGGAGGGCCGACAATGAGCAGTTCTTC.

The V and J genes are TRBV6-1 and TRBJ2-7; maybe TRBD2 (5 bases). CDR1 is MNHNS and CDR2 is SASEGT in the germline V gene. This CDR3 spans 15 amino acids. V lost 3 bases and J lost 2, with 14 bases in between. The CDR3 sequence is CASSDRLSGAYEQYF. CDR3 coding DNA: TGTGCCAGCAGTGACAGGCTCTCCGGGGCCTACGAGCAGTACTTC.

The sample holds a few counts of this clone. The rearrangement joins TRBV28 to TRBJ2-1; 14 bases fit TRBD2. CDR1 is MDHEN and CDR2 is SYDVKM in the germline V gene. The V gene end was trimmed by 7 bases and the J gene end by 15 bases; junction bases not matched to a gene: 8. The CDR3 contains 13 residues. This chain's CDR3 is CASMGTSGSNWFF. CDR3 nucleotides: TGTGCCAGCATGGGGACTAGCGGGAGCAATTGGTTCTTC.

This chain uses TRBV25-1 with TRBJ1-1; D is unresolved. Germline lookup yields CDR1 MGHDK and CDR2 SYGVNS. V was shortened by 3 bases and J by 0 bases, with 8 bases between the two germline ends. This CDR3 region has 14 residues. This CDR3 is CASSEGKMNTEAFF. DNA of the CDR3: TGTGCCAGCAGTGAGGGCAAGATGAACACTGAAGCTTTCTTT.

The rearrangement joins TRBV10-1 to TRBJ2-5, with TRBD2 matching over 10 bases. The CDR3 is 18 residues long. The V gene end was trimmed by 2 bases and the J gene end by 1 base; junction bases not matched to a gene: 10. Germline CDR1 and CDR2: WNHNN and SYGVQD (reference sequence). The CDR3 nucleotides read TGCGCCAGCAGTGAGCGGCTAGCGGGAGTGGGGTTCCAAGAGACCCAGTACTTC. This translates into CASSERLAGVGFQETQYF.

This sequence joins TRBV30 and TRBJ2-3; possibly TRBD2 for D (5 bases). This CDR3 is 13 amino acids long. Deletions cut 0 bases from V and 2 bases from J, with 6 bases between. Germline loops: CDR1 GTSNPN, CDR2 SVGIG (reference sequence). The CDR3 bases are TGTGCCTGGAGTGTGGACTTCACAGATACGCAGTATTTT. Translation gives CAWSVDFTDTQYF.

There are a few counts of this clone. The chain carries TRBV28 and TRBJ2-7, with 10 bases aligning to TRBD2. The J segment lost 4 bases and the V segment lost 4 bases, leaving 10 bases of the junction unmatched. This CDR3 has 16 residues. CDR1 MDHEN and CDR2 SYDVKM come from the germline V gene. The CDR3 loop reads CASSSRTSGGLYEQYF. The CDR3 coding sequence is TGTGCCAGCAGTTCCCGGACTAGCGGAGGCCTGTACGAGCAGTACTTC. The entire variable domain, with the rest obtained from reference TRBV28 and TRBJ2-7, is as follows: DVKVTQSSRYLVKRTGEKVFLECVQDMDHENMFWYRQDPGLGLRLIYFSYDVKMKEKGDIPEGYSVSREKKERFSLILESASTNQTSMYLCASSSRTSGGLYEQYFGPGTRLTVT.

This CDR3 reads CASSLMGALTDTQYF. The CDR3 region has the DNA TGTGCCAGCAGCTTGATGGGAGCGCTCACAGATACGCAGTATTTT. The chain employs TRBV5-6 and TRBJ2-3; weak D call: TRBD2 (5 bases). V gave up 1 base and J gave up 2 bases, with 11 bases separating them. The CDR3 totals 15 residues. Germline CDR1 and CDR2: SGHDT and YYEEEE.

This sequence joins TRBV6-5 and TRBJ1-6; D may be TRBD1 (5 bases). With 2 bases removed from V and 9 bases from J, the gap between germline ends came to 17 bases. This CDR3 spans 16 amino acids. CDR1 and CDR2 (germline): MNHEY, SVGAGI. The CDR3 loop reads CASSYSPRGSPSPLHF. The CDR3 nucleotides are TGTGCCAGCAGTTACAGTCCCCGGGGGTCCCCTTCACCCCTCCACTTT.